Listed below are T cell receptor beta chains from one sample, sequenced in a study of blood T cells in healthy people across ages. TCRdb reanalysed the 5' RACE reads using MiXCR and keeps one entry per CDR3 protein. The sample includes roughly 860,000 distinct CDR3 sequences, around 62% of them seen just once. Sequencing was performed on blood. Source of these receptors: a man aged 25 to 40 in good health. CDR3s include the opening cysteine and the closing phenylalanine or tryptophan. D genes are given only for firm matches. Expanded clones are given a class, and other clones once, few, many or no size at all.

TRBJ2-1 | TRBV28 | NA | NA | CASSLGFYNEQFF | TGTGCCAGCAGTTTGGGTTTCTACAATGAGCAGTTCTTC
TRBJ2-5 | TRBV29-1 | NA | few | CSVEGWGETQYF | TGCAGCGTTGAAGGTTGGGGAGAGACCCAGTACTTC
TRBJ2-1 | TRBV20-1 | TRBD2 | NA | CSASGGASEQFF | TGCAGTGCTAGCGGGGGGGCCAGTGAGCAGTTCTTC
TRBJ2-7 | TRBV10-3 | NA | few | CAIRRQDGEQYF | TGTGCCATCCGGAGACAGGACGGCGAGCAGTACTTC
TRBJ2-1 | TRBV27 | NA | NA | CASSLFWGRDEQFF | TGTGCCAGCAGTTTATTCTGGGGGCGCGATGAGCAGTTCTTC
TRBJ2-5 | TRBV7-2 | NA | NA | CASSLGGVTQYF | TGTGCCAGCAGCTTAGGTGGCGTAACCCAGTACTTC
TRBJ2-5 | TRBV7-2 | TRBD1 | NA | CASSFSGQRETQYF | TGTGCCAGCAGCTTCTCGGGACAGCGGGAGACCCAGTACTTC
TRBJ2-1 | TRBV28 | NA | NA | CASSLTGFASHEQFF | TGTGCCAGCAGTTTGACAGGTTTCGCCAGTCATGAGCAGTTCTTC
TRBJ2-7 | TRBV7-8 | TRBD1 | NA | CASSLAGTGLYEQYF | TGTGCCAGCAGCTTAGCCGGGACAGGGCTGTACGAGCAGTACTTC
TRBJ2-5 | TRBV20-1 | NA | NA | CSARRQVNEQYF | TGCAGTGCTAGACGACAGGTCAATGAGCAGTACTTC
TRBJ1-4 | TRBV29-1 | NA | NA | CSVEVATNEKLFF | TGCAGCGTCGAAGTTGCAACTAATGAAAAACTGTTTTTT
TRBJ1-2 | TRBV7-9 | NA | NA | CASSLNSPPGGYTF | TGTGCCAGCAGCTTAAACTCCCCTCCGGGAGGCTACACCTTC
TRBJ2-3 | TRBV4-2 | TRBD2 | NA | CASSLPLSGAGGDTQYF | TGTGCCAGCAGCCTACCCCTGTCTGGAGCGGGGGGAGATACGCAGTATTTT
TRBJ2-7 | TRBV29-1 | NA | NA | CSVAGGLSYEQYF | TGCAGCGTTGCGGGGGGCCTCTCCTACGAGCAGTACTTC
TRBJ2-3 | TRBV4-3 | NA | few | CASSQDRGGLDTQYF | TGCGCCAGCAGCCAAGACAGGGGAGGATTAGATACGCAGTATTTT
TRBJ2-3 | TRBV5-1 | NA | few | CASQLDRGDTQYF | TGCGCCAGCCAGTTAGACAGAGGAGATACGCAGTATTTT
TRBJ2-1 | TRBV7-2 | NA | many | CASSPGGRNEQFF | TGTGCCAGCAGCCCCGGTGGCAGGAATGAGCAGTTCTTC
TRBJ2-1 | TRBV7-2 | TRBD1 | NA | CASSPRSDRGALVPFF | TGTGCCAGCAGCCCCAGATCGGACAGGGGGGCTCTGGTCCCGTTCTTC
TRBJ2-7 | TRBV7-2 | TRBD2 | NA | CASSSPGLTSYEQYF | TGTGCCAGCAGCTCGCCGGGACTAACCTCCTACGAGCAGTACTTC
TRBJ2-3 | TRBV5-6 | TRBD2 | NA | CASSSMTIAGGYLTDTQYF | TGTGCCAGCAGCTCCATGACTATAGCGGGGGGGTATCTCACAGATACGCAGTATTTT
TRBJ2-3 | TRBV9 | TRBD1 | NA | CASSVEGTGGDTQYF | TGTGCCAGCAGCGTAGAAGGGACAGGGGGAGATACGCAGTATTTT
TRBJ2-1 | TRBV12-3/TRBV12-4 | TRBD2 | NA | CASSLWDPNSGGTYNEQFF | TGTGCCAGCAGTTTATGGGACCCCAATAGCGGGGGGACCTACAATGAGCAGTTCTTC
TRBJ2-7 | TRBV2 | TRBD2 | NA | CASRGSGGNSYEQYF | TGTGCCAGCAGAGGAAGCGGGGGCAACTCCTACGAGCAGTACTTC
TRBJ2-7 | TRBV21-1 | NA | NA | CAFPDRGNSYEQYF | TGTGCCTTCCCGGACAGGGGAAACTCCTACGAGCAGTACTTC
TRBJ2-2 | TRBV20-1 | TRBD2 | NA | CSARDAGVNTGELFF | TGCAGTGCTAGAGACGCGGGGGTGAACACCGGGGAGCTGTTTTTT
TRBJ2-4 | TRBV4-1 | NA | NA | CASSRPGQDDIQYF | TGCGCCAGCAGCCGTCCCGGGCAGGATGACATTCAGTACTTC
TRBJ2-3 | TRBV4-2 | NA | NA | CASSQEGSGADTQYF | TGTGCCAGCAGCCAAGAGGGCAGTGGGGCAGATACGCAGTATTTT
TRBJ1-2 | TRBV25-1 | NA | few | CASSGHSSRFYGYTF | TGTGCCAGCAGTGGGCATTCGTCTCGCTTCTATGGCTACACCTTC
TRBJ2-1 | TRBV7-9 | NA | NA | CASRGVGAYNEQFF | TGTGCCAGCAGGGGGGTTGGGGCCTACAATGAGCAGTTCTTC
TRBJ1-5 | TRBV10-3 | TRBD1 | few | CATLAGTGGNQPQHF | TGTGCCACACTCGCCGGGACAGGGGGAAACCAGCCCCAGCATTTT
TRBJ2-5 | TRBV28 | NA | NA | CASSTPTGRMETQYF | TGTGCCAGCAGTACCCCCACAGGGCGGATGGAGACCCAGTACTTC